This T cell receptor beta chain appears in the sequencing data of a study of technical replicates of blood from several donors. Sequenced by immunoSEQ multiplex PCR; TCRdb stores in-frame clones only, minus some. The sample contains tens of thousands of clones, roughly 94% of which appear only once. V was cut by 3 bases and J by 9 bases, with 14 bases left in between. The CDR3 is 13 amino acids. CDR1 is SGDLS and CDR2 is YYNGEE in the germline V gene. This TCR was recovered from a human donor in good health. Specimen: T cells isolated from PBMCs. This sequence joins TRBV9 and TRBJ2-3; TRBD2 is a possible D gene (5 bases). The CDR3 reads CASSEHSEGTQYF. The CDR3 bases are TGTGCCAGCAGCGAACATAGCGAAGGCACGCAGTATTTT.